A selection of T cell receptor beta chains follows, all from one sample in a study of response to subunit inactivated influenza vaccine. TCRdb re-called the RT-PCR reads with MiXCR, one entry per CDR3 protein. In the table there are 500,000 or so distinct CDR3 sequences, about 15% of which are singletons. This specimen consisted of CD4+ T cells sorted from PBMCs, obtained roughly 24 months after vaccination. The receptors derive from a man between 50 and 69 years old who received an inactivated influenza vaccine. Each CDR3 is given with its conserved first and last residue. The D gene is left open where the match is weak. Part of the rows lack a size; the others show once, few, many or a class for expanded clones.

CDR3 protein: CASTSGGTSGNYGYTF; CDR3 DNA: TGTGCCAGCACATCCGGGGGAACGTCAGGGAACTATGGCTACACCTTC; clone size: NA; J gene: TRBJ1-2; D gene: NA; V gene: TRBV28
CDR3 protein: CASSFSNTDTQYF; CDR3 DNA: TGCGCCAGCAGCTTCTCAAACACAGATACGCAGTATTTT; clone size: many; J gene: TRBJ2-3; D gene: NA; V gene: TRBV5-1
CDR3 protein: CASSLWTVNYEQYF; CDR3 DNA: TGTGCCAGCAGTTTGTGGACGGTGAACTACGAGCAGTACTTC; clone size: few; J gene: TRBJ2-7; D gene: NA; V gene: TRBV28
CDR3 protein: CASGVFSGANVLTF; CDR3 DNA: TGTGCCAGCGGGGTATTTTCTGGGGCCAACGTCCTGACTTTC; clone size: few; J gene: TRBJ2-6; D gene: NA; V gene: TRBV6-1
CDR3 protein: CATSDLSSTEAFF; CDR3 DNA: TGTGCCACCAGTGATTTATCTAGCACTGAAGCTTTCTTT; clone size: NA; J gene: TRBJ1-1; D gene: NA; V gene: TRBV24-1
CDR3 protein: CASSGRQGSAFGYTF; CDR3 DNA: TGTGCCAGCAGCGGAAGACAGGGTTCGGCTTTTGGCTACACCTTC; clone size: NA; J gene: TRBJ1-2; D gene: TRBD1; V gene: TRBV5-5
CDR3 protein: CASSVDGWDTQYF; CDR3 DNA: TGTGCCAGCAGCGTAGACGGGTGGGATACGCAGTATTTT; clone size: NA; J gene: TRBJ2-3; D gene: NA; V gene: TRBV9
CDR3 protein: CASSRGQRYEQYF; CDR3 DNA: TGTGCCAGCAGCCGGGGACAGAGATACGAGCAGTACTTC; clone size: few; J gene: TRBJ2-7; D gene: TRBD1; V gene: TRBV5-5
CDR3 protein: CASSEIGQGAYEQYF; CDR3 DNA: TGTGCCAGCAGCGAAATTGGACAGGGGGCCTACGAGCAGTACTTC; clone size: once; J gene: TRBJ2-7; D gene: TRBD1; V gene: TRBV3-1
CDR3 protein: CAISPSETGNTEAFF; CDR3 DNA: TGTGCCATCAGTCCTTCAGAGACGGGGAACACTGAAGCTTTCTTT; clone size: few; J gene: TRBJ1-1; D gene: NA; V gene: TRBV10-3
CDR3 protein: CASSLNLRSAGSYEQYF; CDR3 DNA: TGCGCCAGCAGCTTGAACCTACGAAGCGCTGGTTCCTACGAGCAGTACTTC; clone size: NA; J gene: TRBJ2-7; D gene: NA; V gene: TRBV5-1
CDR3 protein: CSAPDRGPRTETQYF; CDR3 DNA: TGCAGTGCCCCCGACAGGGGTCCTAGGACGGAGACCCAGTACTTC; clone size: few; J gene: TRBJ2-5; D gene: TRBD1; V gene: TRBV20-1
CDR3 protein: CASSYIAGAYNEQFF; CDR3 DNA: TGTGCCAGCAGTTACATAGCGGGGGCTTACAATGAGCAGTTCTTC; clone size: NA; J gene: TRBJ2-1; D gene: TRBD2; V gene: TRBV6-5
CDR3 protein: CASSEQSRAGTEAFF; CDR3 DNA: TGTGCCAGCAGCGAACAGAGCCGGGCGGGAACTGAAGCTTTCTTT; clone size: few; J gene: TRBJ1-1; D gene: NA; V gene: TRBV7-8
CDR3 protein: CASSPKPKGLAGVADTQYF; CDR3 DNA: TGTGCCAGCAGTCCAAAACCAAAGGGACTAGCGGGAGTGGCAGATACGCAGTATTTT; clone size: NA; J gene: TRBJ2-3; D gene: TRBD2; V gene: TRBV6-1
CDR3 protein: CASSYTRLAEADTQYF; CDR3 DNA: TGCGCCAGCAGCTACACTAGACTAGCAGAGGCAGATACGCAGTATTTT; clone size: few; J gene: TRBJ2-3; D gene: TRBD2; V gene: TRBV5-1
CDR3 protein: CASSPRGTSLNTQYF; CDR3 DNA: TGTGCCAGCAGCCCACGGGGGACTAGCCTAAATACGCAGTATTTT; clone size: few; J gene: TRBJ2-3; D gene: TRBD2; V gene: TRBV7-9
CDR3 protein: CASSPPISSGEKLFF; CDR3 DNA: TGTGCCAGCTCACCACCGATATCTTCGGGTGAAAAACTGTTTTTT; clone size: NA; J gene: TRBJ1-4; D gene: NA; V gene: TRBV18
CDR3 protein: CASSLGRLNTEAFF; CDR3 DNA: TGTGCCAGCAGTTTAGGACGGCTGAACACTGAAGCTTTCTTT; clone size: many; J gene: TRBJ1-1; D gene: NA; V gene: TRBV27
CDR3 protein: CASSSSNSRHNEQFF; CDR3 DNA: TGTGCCAGCAGCTCTTCTAATTCCCGGCACAATGAGCAGTTCTTC; clone size: few; J gene: TRBJ2-1; D gene: NA; V gene: TRBV11-3
CDR3 protein: CASSVKGGPSNEQFF; CDR3 DNA: TGTGCCAGCAGCGTTAAGGGCGGACCTTCAAATGAGCAGTTCTTC; clone size: NA; J gene: TRBJ2-1; D gene: NA; V gene: TRBV9
CDR3 protein: CATDRGDGTGELFF; CDR3 DNA: TGTGCCACCGACAGGGGGGATGGCACCGGGGAGCTGTTTTTT; clone size: few; J gene: TRBJ2-2; D gene: TRBD1; V gene: TRBV10-3
CDR3 protein: CASSYWVNQPQHF; CDR3 DNA: TGTGCCAGCAGTTACTGGGTAAATCAGCCCCAGCATTTT; clone size: NA; J gene: TRBJ1-5; D gene: NA; V gene: TRBV6-2/TRBV6-3
CDR3 protein: CASSLEYPSGANVLTF; CDR3 DNA: TGTGCCAGCAGCTTAGAGTACCCCTCTGGGGCCAACGTCCTGACTTTC; clone size: NA; J gene: TRBJ2-6; D gene: NA; V gene: TRBV7-8
CDR3 protein: CASSQETGVNTEAFF; CDR3 DNA: TGCGCCAGCAGCCAAGAGACAGGGGTGAACACTGAAGCTTTCTTT; clone size: NA; J gene: TRBJ1-1; D gene: TRBD1; V gene: TRBV4-3
CDR3 protein: CASSQGASGSTDTQYF; CDR3 DNA: TGCGCCAGCAGCCAAGGGGCTAGCGGTAGCACAGATACGCAGTATTTT; clone size: NA; J gene: TRBJ2-3; D gene: TRBD2; V gene: TRBV4-3
CDR3 protein: CASSYSSDLRRGRNTEAFF; CDR3 DNA: TGTGCCAGCAGTTACTCGAGTGATTTGCGCAGGGGGAGGAACACTGAAGCTTTCTTT; clone size: NA; J gene: TRBJ1-1; D gene: TRBD1; V gene: TRBV6-5
CDR3 protein: CSASGRAGPRTDTQYF; CDR3 DNA: TGCAGTGCTAGCGGGAGGGCCGGTCCGCGCACAGATACGCAGTATTTT; clone size: few; J gene: TRBJ2-3; D gene: TRBD2; V gene: TRBV20-1
CDR3 protein: CASSLDGPGETQYF; CDR3 DNA: TGTGCCAGCAGTTTGGACGGACCGGGGGAGACCCAGTACTTC; clone size: few; J gene: TRBJ2-5; D gene: NA; V gene: TRBV12-3/TRBV12-4
CDR3 protein: CASSQQRGEAFF; CDR3 DNA: TGTGCCAGCAGCCAACAAAGGGGGGAAGCTTTCTTT; clone size: few; J gene: TRBJ1-1; D gene: NA; V gene: TRBV16
CDR3 protein: CASSYRASGTNEKLFF; CDR3 DNA: TGTGCCAGCAGTTATCGGGCCAGTGGGACTAATGAAAAACTGTTTTTT; clone size: NA; J gene: TRBJ1-4; D gene: NA; V gene: TRBV6-5
CDR3 protein: CRALESSGGMADTQYF; CDR3 DNA: TGCAGGGCCCTTGAATCTAGCGGGGGGATGGCAGATACGCAGTATTTT; clone size: NA; J gene: TRBJ2-3; D gene: TRBD2; V gene: TRBV20-1
CDR3 protein: CASSLGSRPGQPQHF; CDR3 DNA: TGTGCCAGCAGCTTAGGGTCCCGGCCTGGTCAGCCCCAGCATTTT; clone size: many; J gene: TRBJ1-5; D gene: NA; V gene: TRBV7-9
CDR3 protein: CSANDLGNYGYTF; CDR3 DNA: TGCAGTGCTAACGATTTAGGGAACTATGGCTACACCTTC; clone size: few; J gene: TRBJ1-2; D gene: NA; V gene: TRBV20-1
CDR3 protein: CASSPHDRGRTEAFF; CDR3 DNA: TGTGCCAGCAGCCCCCATGACAGGGGGAGGACTGAAGCTTTCTTT; clone size: few; J gene: TRBJ1-1; D gene: TRBD1; V gene: TRBV3-1
CDR3 protein: CASRGLSYEQYF; CDR3 DNA: TGTGCCAGCAGGGGACTTTCCTACGAGCAGTACTTC; clone size: NA; J gene: TRBJ2-7; D gene: NA; V gene: TRBV28
CDR3 protein: CASSPRGDRGSPLHF; CDR3 DNA: TGTGCCAGCAGTCCTCGGGGGGACAGGGGTTCACCCCTCCACTTT; clone size: NA; J gene: TRBJ1-6; D gene: TRBD1; V gene: TRBV27
CDR3 protein: CSAVGLAGAYEQYF; CDR3 DNA: TGCAGTGCTGTGGGACTAGCGGGAGCCTACGAGCAGTACTTC; clone size: NA; J gene: TRBJ2-7; D gene: TRBD2; V gene: TRBV20-1
CDR3 protein: CASSYHPGAGGELFF; CDR3 DNA: TGTGCCAGCAGTTATCACCCCGGGGCGGGCGGGGAGCTGTTTTTT; clone size: many; J gene: TRBJ2-2; D gene: NA; V gene: TRBV6-5
CDR3 protein: CASTFGKTYEQYF; CDR3 DNA: TGTGCCAGCACGTTTGGTAAAACCTACGAGCAGTACTTC; clone size: many; J gene: TRBJ2-7; D gene: NA; V gene: TRBV6-2/TRBV6-3
CDR3 protein: CSAPGQLTDTQYF; CDR3 DNA: TGCAGTGCACCTGGACAGTTAACAGATACGCAGTATTTT; clone size: many; J gene: TRBJ2-3; D gene: NA; V gene: TRBV20-1
CDR3 protein: CASSLKYSLETGELFF; CDR3 DNA: TGTGCCAGCAGCTTAAAGTACAGTCTTGAGACCGGGGAGCTGTTTTTT; clone size: NA; J gene: TRBJ2-2; D gene: NA; V gene: TRBV7-8
CDR3 protein: CASSLQLSGTQYF; CDR3 DNA: TGTGCCAGCAGCTTACAGTTATCAGGGACCCAGTACTTC; clone size: NA; J gene: TRBJ2-5; D gene: NA; V gene: TRBV5-6
CDR3 protein: CASSLHLEGGEQYF; CDR3 DNA: TGTGCCAGCAGCTTACACCTGGAGGGCGGCGAGCAGTACTTC; clone size: many; J gene: TRBJ2-7; D gene: NA; V gene: TRBV11-2
CDR3 protein: CSASQEGSVWSTQYF; CDR3 DNA: TGCAGTGCTAGTCAGGAGGGTTCTGTATGGAGTACGCAGTATTTT; clone size: few; J gene: TRBJ2-3; D gene: NA; V gene: TRBV20-1
CDR3 protein: CASRLMLIQNTEAFF; CDR3 DNA: TGTGCCAGCAGGCTTATGCTTATACAGAACACTGAAGCTTTCTTT; clone size: many; J gene: TRBJ1-1; D gene: NA; V gene: TRBV6-2/TRBV6-3